This T cell receptor (beta chain) was captured in a study of shared clonotypes between healthy human individuals. Findings of the study overall: Clonotype sharing among donors was thought likely to change with sequencing depth.

The V gene's germline CDR1 is SNHLY and CDR2 FYNNEI. The length of the CDR3 is 15 residues. V gave up 3 bases and J gave up 0 bases, with 9 bases separating them. Notes on this clone: No antigen is known for it.

Assay runs were performed at deep level. Profiled with immunoSEQ multiplex PCR; TCRdb holds only in-frame clones, not every one. The table shows a few million clones, with 90% to 95% occurring only once. Sequencing used naive CD4+ T cells sorted from blood. Sample subset: CD45RA+ positively selected. The rearrangement joins TRBV2 to TRBJ2-4; no clear D. This TCR derives from a man in his late teens or twenties in good health. For the CDR3, the DNA is TGTGCCAGCAGTGAGAGGCCCGTAGCCAAAAACATTCAGTACTTC. Translating it yields CASSERPVAKNIQYF.